What follows is one T cell receptor beta chain and its context. In this sample, this clone turned up a few times. Its antigen target is currently unknown. No much larger clone is present one base from it, and per-base qualities are unavailable. The CDR3 contains 16 residues, cysteine and phenylalanine counted. Of all the DNA, just the CDR3 is kept, 48 bases in frame from base 1. For CDR1 and CDR2, the germline V gene (reference sequence) lists LNHNV and YYDKDF. Germline trimming: 2 bases from V, 6 bases from J; junction bases outside gene matches: 3. This sample is drawn from a study of cytomegalovirus exposure and HLA in healthy donors listed by TCRdb under 2017. For the wider study: In an earlier analysis of approximately 640 of the donors, roughly 300 Gb of sequence data and approximately 120 million unique TCR beta sequences from 180 million or so T cells were reported. An early release that covered about 600 HLA-typed donors contained about 300 gigabases of sequencing data and 75 million to 100 million unique TCR sequences. Among the roughly 400 genotyped donors, around 81% belonged to the genetic ancestry cluster associated with self-reported Caucasian donors. The study aimed to test whether signatures of past pathogen exposure could be identified by cataloging public T cell receptors. The T cell repertoires of 550 to 850 subjects were profiled by immunosequencing and related to cytomegalovirus serostatus. In addition to the first cohort of hundreds of subjects, a separate validation cohort of 120 different subjects was used. To predict cytomegalovirus infection status, the study brought together high-throughput TCR immunosequencing, statistical association of individual TCRs with disease status, and machine learning. A later analysis re-analyzed previously published TCR beta repertoires from roughly 630 donors and added high-resolution HLA genotyping to study TCR occurrence patterns. Rather than using new phenotypic data, the later analysis identified candidate immune exposures from TCR beta sequences and from how often those sequences occurred across donors. In an earlier analysis of roughly 600 of the donors, high-throughput TCR beta sequencing was used to judge whether each TCR beta V gene segment behaved as functional or pseudogenic. Donor age, sex, ethnicity and CMV serostatus were compiled together with the repertoire data. Genome-wide SNP genotypes for about 60% of the 666 donors were used in a later genetic analysis, which treated that subset as a discovery cohort. All discovery cohort repertoires had been generated on a single sequencing platform. Both class I and class II loci were covered by HLA typing, at four-digit resolution. The number of typed donors differed by locus: roughly 629-640 for A, B, C, DRB1 and DQB1; some 540 for DQA1; 600 to 610 for DPA1; and 400 to 480 for DPB1. Because of strong linkage in the cohort, roughly five DR-DQ haplotypes were treated as single units for association and clustering. Across approximately 420 genotyped donors of the cohort, an average of about 220,000 unique TCR beta nucleotide sequences per donor were sequenced, and around 20% of those sequences were non-productive. What the research found in general, with its limitations: A further reported finding was that TCR beta sequences accurately predicted the HLA-A and HLA-B alleles for most subjects in the first cohort. According to a later analysis, most CMV-associated TCR beta chains appeared to be HLA-restricted, and the HLA associations seemed to be driven largely by CMV exposure. Assigning TCR associations to individual alleles was difficult when HLA alleles, especially DR and DQ, strongly co-occurred. In a later analysis, around 15,000 TCR beta sequences were associated with specific HLA alleles at a false discovery rate of 0.05. Linkage disequilibrium might explain the correlated functional status among segregating V segments, but an unknown experimental factor could not be excluded. The 87-base-pair reads could not distinguish some IMGT-functional V segments, including TRBV6-2 and TRBV6-3, so those segments were excluded. A group of highly shared sequence variants was considered likely to be a technical artifact of the sequencing pipeline. Compared with the roughly 700-donor mean, donors in an Asian-associated ancestry cluster had fewer N-insertions in productive TCRs, according to a later genetic analysis. The study gave a list of under 200 TCR beta chains associated with cytomegalovirus. In a later genetic analysis, a missense DCLRE1C variant was associated with V-gene and J-gene trimming of TCR beta chains, and the association was replicated in an independent cohort. In a later analysis, HLA-associated TCR beta chains showed more clonal expansion and lower generation probabilities than non-associated chains that were equally common. The authors suggested that the approach could potentially be extended to other disease states and immunological phenotypes. Cytomegalovirus status was reported to be diagnosed by the classifier with high specificity and sensitivity in both the original and validation cohorts. In a later analysis, several top co-occurrence clusters were reported to appear linked to parvovirus B19, influenza, CMV and Epstein-Barr virus. Most TCR sequences were seen in very few donors, while some public TCRs were found in many individuals. A later analysis found that TCR association rates varied across HLA loci, with DRB1 alleles showing the most associated TCRs and HLA-C alleles the fewest. HLA typing was unavailable for some donors at each locus, so association tests used only the typed subset. In this cohort, only TCR beta chains were sequenced, and detectable features were limited by the absence of alpha or paired-chain data. Broadly in line with IMGT annotations, most TCR beta V segments showed up in productive rearrangements about 87% or about 30% of the time in an earlier analysis of around 550 of the donors. For the cohort, immune exposure information was limited to CMV serostatus. Roughly uniform sequencing depth across donors was assumed in presence/absence analyses, although this assumption may not hold. In vitro tests confirmed that three of the cytomegalovirus-associated TCR beta chains recognize cytomegalovirus antigens. The earlier analysis of 587 of the donors excluded approximately 17 rarely observed V segments, including chromosome 9 orphons, because counts were too low.

Library prep was done by the immunoSEQ multiplex PCR assay. A mixture of 60 forward primers for TCR Vbeta segments and 13 reverse primers for TCR Jbeta segments was used in the multiplex PCR. A multiplex PCR assay on genomic DNA amplified the CDR3 region of rearranged TCR beta genes. On the Illumina HiSeq System, the amplified TCR beta libraries were sequenced as 87-base-pair reads. As for the authors' bioinformatics: Across the 700 or so repertoires, a later analysis counted tens of millions of unique TCR beta chains, around 11 million of which were shared by at least two donors. Raw reads were error-corrected and collapsed into unique sequences by a nearest-neighbor algorithm in which closely related sequences were merged to remove PCR and sequencing errors. CDR3 sequences were aligned to IMGT reference sequences to assign V, D and J gene segments. Each retained sequence needed at least a six-nucleotide match to both a V gene segment and a J gene segment. A rearrangement counted as productive if the CDR3 had no stop codons and remained in frame with V and J, and every other rearrangement counted as non-productive. Following IMGT convention, CDR3 was defined as the stretch from the second conserved V-encoded cysteine to the conserved J-encoded phenylalanine. In an earlier analysis of approximately 590 of the donors, sequences lacking an unambiguous match to a single V gene segment were excluded. In an earlier analysis of 587 of the donors, V segments were called functional above 56.7% productive rearrangements and were called segregating when the between-donor standard deviation exceeded 5%. A statistical classification framework was built to diagnose cytomegalovirus status from the catalog of TCR beta chain sequences. In a later analysis, TCR nucleotide sequences were compared against IMGT/GENE-DB human TR gene sequences so that V and J genes could be assigned. A later analysis assigned CDR3 sequences and most-parsimonious VDJ recombination scenarios with the TCRdist pipeline. In a later analysis, each TCR beta chain was defined by its CDR3 amino acid sequence together with its V-gene family, and reads without a unique V-gene family were excluded. In a later analysis, 550 to 650 highly shared, low-generation-probability nucleotide sequences were removed to address suspected cross-contamination and a sequencing artifact. For each public chain, a later analysis derived a clonal expansion index from normalized ranks of inferred template counts within each repertoire. A later analysis computed generation probabilities with a VDJ recombination model fitted to out-of-frame rearrangements, and checked the results against IGoR. Hypergeometric tests were used in a later analysis to score TCR-TCR, TCR-HLA and TCR-CMV co-occurrence, with a repertoire-size bias correction applied to the TCR pairs. To estimate false discovery rates, a later analysis permuted the HLA or CMV assignments 20 times. In a later analysis, co-occurring TCRs were grouped using DBSCAN, and TCRdist sequence similarity was added for clustering within HLA-allele-positive subsets. Co-occurrence clustering excluded repertoires with fewer than 30,000 or more than 120,000 public chains, plus five with anomalous nucleotide sharing. Not all clones reach the TCRdb copy of this immuneACCESS table, which keeps in-frame sequences only. Checked studies attribute under half of the gap to unresolved V genes and leave the rest unexplained. The DNA gave D and trimming, while V, J and clone size come from that table. Across this sample there are roughly 100,000 clones, with 12% seen only once. Of the sample, 16% is held by the ten largest clones.

The cohort comprised around 700 healthy bone marrow donors. At the time of sampling, all cohort members were nominally healthy, though unrecorded immune exposures were likely present. The donor was CMV seropositive and was included in the group of almost 300 seropositive cohort members. Each donor provided a peripheral blood sample, and peripheral blood mononuclear cells were used for TCR beta sequencing. Genomic DNA extraction from the blood cell samples was performed with the Qiagen DNeasy Blood Extraction Kit. This clonotype was sampled from a man aged 35-49 years in good health and CMV-seropositive. This chain joins TRBV15 to TRBJ2-2; TRBD2 agrees with 13 junctional bases. Source material: PBMCs. CDR3 sequence: CATSRTGLAGAGELFF. The sequence in DNA is TGTGCCACCAGCAGAACAGGACTAGCGGGAGCCGGGGAGCTGTTTTTT.